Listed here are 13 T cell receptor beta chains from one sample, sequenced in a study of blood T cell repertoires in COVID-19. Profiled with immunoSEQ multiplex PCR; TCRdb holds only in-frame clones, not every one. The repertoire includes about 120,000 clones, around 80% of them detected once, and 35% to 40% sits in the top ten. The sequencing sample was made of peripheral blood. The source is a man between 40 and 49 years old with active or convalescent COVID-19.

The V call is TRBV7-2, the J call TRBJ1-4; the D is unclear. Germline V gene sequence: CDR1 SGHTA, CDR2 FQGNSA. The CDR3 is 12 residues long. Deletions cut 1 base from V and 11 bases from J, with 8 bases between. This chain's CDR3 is CASSLDKRKLFF. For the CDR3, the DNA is TGTGCCAGCAGCTTAGATAAGAGGAAACTGTTTTTT.

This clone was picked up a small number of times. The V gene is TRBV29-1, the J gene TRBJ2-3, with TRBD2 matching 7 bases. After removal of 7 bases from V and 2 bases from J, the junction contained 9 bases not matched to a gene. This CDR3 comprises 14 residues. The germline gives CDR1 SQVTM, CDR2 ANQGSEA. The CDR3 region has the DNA TGCAGCGCTGACCCCGGGACTACCACAGATACGCAGTATTTT. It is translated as CSADPGTTTDTQYF.

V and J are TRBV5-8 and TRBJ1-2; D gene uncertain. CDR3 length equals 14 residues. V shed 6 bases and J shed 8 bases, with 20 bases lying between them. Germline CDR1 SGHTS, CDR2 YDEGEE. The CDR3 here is CASNTGSRSGGYTF. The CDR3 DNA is TGTGCCAGCAACACCGGGAGCCGTTCGGGAGGCTACACCTTC.

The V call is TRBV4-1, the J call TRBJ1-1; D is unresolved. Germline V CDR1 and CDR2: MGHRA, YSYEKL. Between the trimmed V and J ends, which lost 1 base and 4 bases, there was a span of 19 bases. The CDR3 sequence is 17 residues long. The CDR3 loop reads CASSQGPQDGRFTEAFF. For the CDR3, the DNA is TGCGCCAGCAGCCAAGGACCCCAGGATGGGAGGTTCACTGAAGCTTTCTTT.

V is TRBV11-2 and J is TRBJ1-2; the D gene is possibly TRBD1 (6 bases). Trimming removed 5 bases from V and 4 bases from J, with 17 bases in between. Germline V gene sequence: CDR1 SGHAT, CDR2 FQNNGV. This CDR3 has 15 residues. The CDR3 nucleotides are TGTGCCAGCAGCCAGACAGGACAGAAATCCTATGGCTACACCTTC. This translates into CASSQTGQKSYGYTF.

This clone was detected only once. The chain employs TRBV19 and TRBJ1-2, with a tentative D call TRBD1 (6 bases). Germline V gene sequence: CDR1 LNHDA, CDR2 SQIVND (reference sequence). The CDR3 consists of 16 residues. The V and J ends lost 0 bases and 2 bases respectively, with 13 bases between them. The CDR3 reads CASSIELRGTNYGYTF. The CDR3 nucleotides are TGTGCCAGTAGTATAGAGTTGAGGGGGACGAACTATGGCTACACCTTC. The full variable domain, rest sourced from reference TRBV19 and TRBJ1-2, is DGGITQSPKYLFRKEGQNVTLSCEQNLNHDAMYWYRQDPGQGLRLIYYSQIVNDFQKGDIAEGYSVSREKKESFPLTVTSAQKNPTAFYLCASSIELRGTNYGYTFGSGTRLTVV.

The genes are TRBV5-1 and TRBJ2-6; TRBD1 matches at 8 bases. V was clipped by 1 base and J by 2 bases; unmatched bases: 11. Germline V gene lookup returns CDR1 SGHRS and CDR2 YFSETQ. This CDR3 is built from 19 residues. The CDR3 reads CASSLSGQGLIPGANVLTF. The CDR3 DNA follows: TGCGCCAGCAGCTTGAGCGGACAGGGACTCATCCCTGGGGCCAACGTCCTGACTTTC.

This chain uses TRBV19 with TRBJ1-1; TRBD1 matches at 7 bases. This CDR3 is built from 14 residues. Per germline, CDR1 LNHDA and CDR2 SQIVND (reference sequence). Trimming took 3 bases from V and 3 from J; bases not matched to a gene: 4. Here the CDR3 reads CASSIRQGYTEAFF. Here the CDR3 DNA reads TGTGCCAGTAGTATTCGACAGGGTTACACTGAAGCTTTCTTT.

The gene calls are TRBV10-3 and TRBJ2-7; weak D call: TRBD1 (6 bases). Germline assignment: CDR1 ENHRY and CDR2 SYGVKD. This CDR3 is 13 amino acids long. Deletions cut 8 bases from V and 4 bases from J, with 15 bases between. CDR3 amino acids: CAIQTRDTYEQYF. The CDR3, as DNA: TGTGCCATCCAGACTCGGGACACATACGAGCAGTACTTC.

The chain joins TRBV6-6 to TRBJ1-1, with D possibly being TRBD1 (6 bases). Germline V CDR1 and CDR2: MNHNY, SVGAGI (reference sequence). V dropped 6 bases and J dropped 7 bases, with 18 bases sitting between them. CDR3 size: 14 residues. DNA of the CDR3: TGTGCCAGCAGCATACCCTACACGGACAGTGAAGCTTTCTTT. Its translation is CASSIPYTDSEAFF.

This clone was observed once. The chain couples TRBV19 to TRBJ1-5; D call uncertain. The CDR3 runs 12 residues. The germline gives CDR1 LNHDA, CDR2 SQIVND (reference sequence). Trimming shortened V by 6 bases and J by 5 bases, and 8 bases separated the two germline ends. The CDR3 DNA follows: TGTGCCAGTAGCTCCCCCTATCAGCCCCAGCATTTT. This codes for CASSSPYQPQHF.

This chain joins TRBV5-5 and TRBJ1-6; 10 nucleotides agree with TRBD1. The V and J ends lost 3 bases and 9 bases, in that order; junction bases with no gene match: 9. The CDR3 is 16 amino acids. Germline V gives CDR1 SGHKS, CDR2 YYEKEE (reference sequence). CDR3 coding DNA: TGTGCCAGCAGCTCACTATCCGGGACAGGGGTTTCACCCCTCCACTTT. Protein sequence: CASSSLSGTGVSPLHF.

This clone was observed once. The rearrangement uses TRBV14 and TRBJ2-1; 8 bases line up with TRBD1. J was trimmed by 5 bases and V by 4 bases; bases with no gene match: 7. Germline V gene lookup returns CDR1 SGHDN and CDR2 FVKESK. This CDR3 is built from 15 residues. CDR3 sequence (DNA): TGTGCCAGCAGCCCTCGGACAGGGCAAAACAATGAGCAGTTCTTC. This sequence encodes CASSPRTGQNNEQFF.